The sequence of this T cell receptor (beta chain) was determined in a study of shared clonotypes between healthy human individuals. Study-wide background: Participating donors consisted of two women and a few men aged 18 to 49.

In this sample, this clone turned up a few times. Caucasian adults residing in Nashville, Tennessee made up all the donors. The table came from immunoSEQ multiplex PCR; TCRdb's copy has only in-frame clones and leaves some out. This table holds about 99,000 clones, 40% to 55% found once. The germline V and J ends were trimmed by 0 bases and 0 bases, with 5 bases remaining between them. This CDR3 is built from 14 residues. The specimen sequenced was PBMCs. V usage is TRBV23-1 and J usage is TRBJ2-5; D is undetermined. TRBV23-1 is an ORF; its function is uncertain. The clonotype comes from a woman in her 40s in good health. Some clones in this sample may be carry-over from other donors' samples. CDR3 amino acids: CASSQSGYQETQYF. The DNA for the CDR3 is TGCGCCAGCAGTCAATCAGGGTACCAAGAGACCCAGTACTTC.